The next 21 T cell receptor beta chains were all read from a single sample in a study of blood T cell repertoires in COVID-19. Using immunoSEQ multiplex PCR, the repertoire was profiled, and TCRdb retains in-frame clones only, with some absent. The table records tens of thousands of clones, about 87% of them present only once. Source material: peripheral blood. The receptor source for this set is an elderly man with active or convalescent COVID-19.

The V call is TRBV5-1, the J call TRBJ2-1; 7 nucleotides align to TRBD1. The J segment lost 8 bases and the V segment lost 0 bases, leaving 11 bases of the junction unmatched. Per germline, CDR1 SGHRS and CDR2 YFSETQ. This CDR3 spans 16 amino acids. The CDR3 DNA reads as TGCGCCAGCAGCTTGGAAGGGACAGTGATGGTCGATGAGCAGTTCTTC. Amino acids: CASSLEGTVMVDEQFF.

This clone was counted a single time. J is TRBJ2-5 and V is TRBV24-1; 9 nucleotides line up with TRBD2. V gave up 1 base and J gave up 5 bases; unmatched junction bases: 4. Germline lookup yields CDR1 KGHDR and CDR2 SFDVKD. This CDR3 region has 15 residues. The DNA of the CDR3 is TGTGCCACCAGTGATTTTTTAGCGGGAGTGGAGACCCAGTACTTC. It encodes CATSDFLAGVETQYF.

V usage is TRBV6-1 and J usage is TRBJ1-2; D might be TRBD1 (5 bases). The length of the CDR3 is 16 residues. Germline loops: CDR1 MNHNS, CDR2 SASEGT. V was trimmed by 4 bases and J by 4 bases, leaving 19 bases between them. The CDR3 loop is CASSGNPGFLGYGYTF. CDR3 bases: TGTGCCAGCAGTGGCAACCCAGGGTTTTTGGGCTATGGCTACACCTTC.

The chain is built from TRBV2 and TRBJ1-1; D is perhaps TRBD1 (5 bases). V dropped 6 bases and J dropped 7 bases, with 12 bases sitting between them. Germline-derived CDR1 and CDR2 are SNHLY and FYNNEI. This CDR3 spans 12 amino acids. CDR3 in amino acids: CASRTDSFEAFF. The CDR3 region has the DNA TGTGCCAGCAGAACCGACAGTTTTGAAGCTTTCTTT.

V is TRBV7-8 and J is TRBJ1-5; D gene ambiguous. Trimming shortened V by 3 bases and J by 0 bases, and 6 bases separated the two germline ends. Germline V gene data show CDR1 as SGHVS and CDR2 as FQNEAQ. The CDR3 is 14 amino acids. CDR3 DNA sequence: TGTGCCAGCAGCTTTGCAGATAGCAATCAGCCCCAGCATTTT. It translates to CASSFADSNQPQHF.

V and J are TRBV11-3 and TRBJ2-1; TRBD2 aligns across 10 bases. Germline V lookup: CDR1 SGHNT, CDR2 YENEEA. The length of the CDR3 is 15 residues. With V trimmed by 4 bases and J by 6 bases, 6 bases remained unmatched. The CDR3 DNA reads TGTGCCAGCAGCTCGATAGCGGGGGGAGGCAATGAGCAGTTCTTC. Translation gives CASSSIAGGGNEQFF.

The chain couples TRBV18 to TRBJ2-2, with TRBD2 as a possible D gene (7 bases). CDR3 length: 16 amino acids. Germline V lookup: CDR1 KGHSH, CDR2 LQKENI. Trimming cost V 6 bases and J 3 bases, with 17 bases left between them. The CDR3 reads CASSEYGGPYTGELFF. CDR3 bases: TGTGCCAGCTCCGAATACGGGGGGCCGTACACCGGGGAGCTGTTTTTT.

V gene TRBV9 combines with J gene TRBJ2-1; the D gene is possibly TRBD2 (5 bases). V lost 4 bases, J lost 4 bases, and 9 bases lay in between. Germline CDR1 is SGDLS and CDR2 is YYNGEE. The CDR3 extends over 13 amino acids. The chain's CDR3 is CASSSGKYNEQFF. CDR3 in DNA: TGTGCCAGCAGCTCCGGGAAGTACAATGAGCAGTTCTTC.

This chain joins TRBV6-1 and TRBJ1-6, with 8 positions matching TRBD1. Germline CDR1 is MNHNS and CDR2 is SASEGT. The CDR3 sequence is 17 residues long. V lost 4 bases and J lost 0; bases outside the gene matches: 5. The CDR3 region is CASSGDRKSSYNSPLHF. In DNA, the CDR3 is TGTGCCAGCAGTGGGGACAGGAAAAGCTCCTATAATTCACCCCTCCACTTT.

The chain is built from TRBV27 and TRBJ1-1, with D possibly TRBD1 on 6 matching bases. The CDR3 is 14 amino acids. The V and J ends lost 6 bases and 4 bases respectively, with 15 bases between them. Germline V lookup: CDR1 MNHEY, CDR2 SMNVEV (reference sequence). The CDR3 reads CASRPRGSRTEAFF. DNA of the CDR3: TGTGCCAGCAGACCCAGGGGCTCCCGCACTGAAGCTTTCTTT.

The V and J genes are TRBV4-1 and TRBJ1-4; D perhaps matches TRBD1 (6 bases). Trimming cost V 4 bases and J 2 bases, with 8 bases left between them. From germline, CDR1 is MGHRA and CDR2 YSYEKL. This CDR3 has 14 residues. CDR3 nucleotides: TGCGCCAGCAGCCGGGGGCAGACTAATGAAAAACTGTTTTTT. It encodes CASSRGQTNEKLFF.

This clone was picked up one time. The chain joins TRBV6-5 to TRBJ2-2, with TRBD1 identical over 8 bases. The germline CDR1 and CDR2 sequences are MNHEY and SVGAGI. The CDR3 runs 15 residues. J gave up 2 bases and V 6 bases, and 5 bases lay outside the gene matches. CDR3 loop: CASRHRGINTGELFF. DNA of the CDR3: TGTGCCAGCAGACACAGGGGGATAAACACCGGGGAGCTGTTTTTT.

This clone was seen once. J is TRBJ2-1 and V is TRBV19; D remains ambiguous. This CDR3 has 15 residues. Germline V gives CDR1 LNHDA, CDR2 SQIVND (reference sequence). V lost 1 base and J lost 6, with 13 bases in between. The CDR3 nucleotides read TGTGCCAGTAGTATAGGAACTACCCGCGGCAATGAGCAGTTCTTC. Translated, it gives CASSIGTTRGNEQFF.

The chain couples TRBV5-1 to TRBJ2-5, with 7 bases matching TRBD1. V shed 3 bases and J 5 bases; nucleotides not matched to a gene: 7. The germline CDR1 and CDR2 sequences are SGHRS and YFSETQ. The CDR3 extends over 14 amino acids. CDR3 in DNA: TGCGCCAGCAGCTCCCGACAGGGTTGGGAGACCCAGTACTTC. It yields the protein CASSSRQGWETQYF.

The CDR3 sequence: CSASSELSSYEQYV. DNA of the CDR3: TGCAGTGCTAGTTCCGAACTAAGCTCCTACGAGCAGTACGTC. This chain joins TRBV20-1 and TRBJ2-7; D gene uncertain. This CDR3 contains 14 residues. V dropped 3 bases and J dropped 0 bases, with 12 bases sitting between them. CDR1 is DFQATT, CDR2 SNEGSKA, per germline (reference sequence).

The chain is built from TRBV24-1 and TRBJ2-2; 11 nucleotides match TRBD2. J lost 4 bases, V lost 4 bases, and 10 bases had no gene match. CDR3 length equals 18 residues. Germline CDR1 reads KGHDR; CDR2 reads SFDVKD. The CDR3 sequence is CATSDPHNSGRATGELFF. Here the CDR3 DNA reads TGTGCCACCAGTGACCCCCATAATAGCGGGAGGGCCACCGGGGAGCTGTTTTTT.

This clone was counted between two and nine times. The chain links TRBV18 to TRBJ1-6, with 11 bases fitting TRBD1. With V trimmed by 1 base and J by 6 bases, 14 bases remained unmatched. The CDR3 is 20 amino acids. Germline assignment: CDR1 KGHSH and CDR2 LQKENI. CDR3 bases: TGTGCCAGCTCACCACGCCCTCTGGGGACAGGGACAGGGGGTAATTCACCCCTCCACTTT. This sequence encodes CASSPRPLGTGTGGNSPLHF.

The chain is built from TRBV18 and TRBJ1-3, with 8 bases fitting TRBD1. V gave up 6 bases and J gave up 4 bases; unmatched junction bases: 17. Per germline, CDR1 KGHSH and CDR2 LQKENI. The CDR3 contains 18 residues. CDR3 DNA: TGTGCCAGCTCCCCGACAACCGGAGACAGGGGCAACGGAAACACCATATATTTT. Its translation is CASSPTTGDRGNGNTIYF.

This chain uses TRBV2 with TRBJ1-1; weak D call: TRBD1 (5 bases). In germline, CDR1 is SNHLY, CDR2 FYNNEI. The CDR3 runs to 15 residues. With 8 bases removed from V and 1 base from J, the gap between germline ends came to 17 bases. CDR3 amino acids: CASSLAGRGNTEAFF. The DNA for the CDR3 is TGTGCCAGCTCCCTGGCGGGGAGGGGGAACACTGAAGCTTTCTTT.

The chain combines TRBV24-1 with TRBJ2-1; D is unclear. The CDR3 has 14 residues. The germline gives CDR1 KGHDR, CDR2 SFDVKD. Trimming left V 3 bases short and J 7 bases short, with 12 bases between. The CDR3 loop is CATSDPQMRNEQFF. The CDR3 nucleotides are TGTGCCACCAGTGATCCGCAGATGCGGAATGAGCAGTTCTTC.

This chain uses TRBV20-1 with TRBJ2-4; 10 positions match TRBD2. The CDR3 consists of 11 residues. With V trimmed by 7 bases and J by 12 bases, 6 bases remained unmatched. Germline V gives CDR1 DFQATT, CDR2 SNEGSKA (reference sequence). CDR3 DNA sequence: TGCAGTGGGCTAGCGGGGGCCCGTCAGTACTTC. Encoded protein: CSGLAGARQYF.